This T cell receptor (beta chain) was identified during a study of cytomegalovirus exposure and HLA in healthy donors. CDR3 size: 15 residues. Trimming cost V 3 bases and J 3 bases; bases outside gene matches: 7. Germline V gene data show CDR1 as KGHSH and CDR2 as LQKENI. The primer mix had 60 Vbeta and 13 Jbeta primers. In the study's own analysis: About 10 million shared chains were among 65 million to 85 million unique TCR beta chains counted in a later analysis. Profiled with immunoSEQ multiplex PCR; TCRdb holds only in-frame clones, not every one. V, J and clone size were drawn from that table, and D and trimming were deduced from the DNA. The table has about 140,000 clones, over 75% seen once; the top ten hold about 2.4%. This clone was seen only once.

The chain carries TRBV18 and TRBJ1-1; 7 bases fit TRBD1. This TCR came from a man between 50 and 59 years old in good health and CMV-seronegative. Sequencing used PBMCs. The CDR3 nucleotides read TGTGCCAGCTCACCGCGACAGGGTTGGGACACTGAAGCTTTCTTT. This gives the protein CASSPRQGWDTEAFF.